This T cell receptor beta chain is drawn from a study of identical twins (dated by TCRdb to the mid-2010s). In the study overall: To test whether fetal clonotypes persist, the study used deep sequencing on TCR alpha and beta repertoires from monozygotic twins, unrelated adults of various ages, and cord blood. To rule out contamination, the twin experiments were replicated at different times with different library preparation protocols. Study-level results and caveats: Out-of-frame TCR alpha sequences shared between twins showed an excess of low generation-probability sequences compared with coincidental sharing between unrelated individuals. Zero-insertion analyses could be partly confounded by invariant T cells such as MAIT and iNKT, though diverse VJ usage argued against such confounding for most clonotypes. Recombination models systematically underestimated out-of-frame TCR alpha sharing in monozygotic twins but agreed with sharing between unrelated individuals. In beta out-of-frame sequences, excess twin sharing was weaker, because having fewer shared sequences lowered the signal-to-noise ratio. Abundant cord blood beta clonotypes had fewer insertions, young adult naive repertoires showed a similar but weaker trend, and memory repertoires showed no such trend. Because the same donors could not be followed over many years, the conclusions relied on cross-sectional statistical analysis.

All donors were healthy Caucasians. The twin cohort comprised three pairs of female monozygotic twins, all aged roughly 18 to 30 years. Positive isolation kits from Invitrogen were used to isolate CD4+ and CD8+ T cell populations. CDR1 MDHEN and CDR2 SYDVKM are derived from the germline V gene. There are 14 amino acids in the CDR3, from cysteine to phenylalanine inclusive. Only the CDR3 region is kept as DNA, spanning 42 bases read in frame from base 1. V is clipped by 5 bases and J by 1 base, and the sequence between their germline boundaries is 11 bases long. Only a few counts were recorded for this clonotype. Its antigen has not been determined. The input lacks base qualities; no much larger clone sits a single base away. The protocol used for the library was 5' RACE. Data came from an Illumina HiSeq 2000. A universal primer binding site was added through template switching, and the final cDNA carried a unique molecular identifier so that TCR cDNA molecules could be counted accurately. Specific primers in the conserved constant-segment region were used to synthesize first-strand cDNA for the TCR alpha and beta chains. To control for contamination, every cDNA library was double barcoded, receiving both a SMART-Mk sample barcode and Illumina barcodes. TruSeq adapter sequences along with Illumina sample barcodes were introduced in two successive PCR steps. The Illumina HiSeq platform was used with custom primers to sequence TCR alpha and beta cDNA libraries. Regarding the original processing steps: MiGEC was used to process raw reads and extract unique molecular identifiers, and MiXCR was used to find CDR3 positions. Recombination models were inferred per individual with the repgenHMM and IGoR tools using an EM algorithm. Shared clonotypes were analyzed with the tcR package in R, and sharing was normalized by the product of cloneset sizes. Out-of-frame nonproductive sequences were analyzed to study raw recombination free of thymic and clonal selection effects. Clones were called with MiXCR by TCRdb after fastp trimmed the public reads at Q25, and only in-frame beta chains were retained. Records with the same CDR3 protein are collapsed into one entry carrying the most frequent genes and DNA. The V and J calls and clone size come from TCRdb's table, not from the authors' own analysis. Counted in this sample were 230,000 or so distinct CDR3 sequences; approximately 8.3% of them appeared once. In total, the top ten clones hold 2.5% to 3.5% of the sample.

This sample also belongs to another study, concerning yellow fever vaccine responses in identical twins. The second publication reports: According to the authors, the vaccine-induced T cell response in identical twins seemed to be partly convergent and partly specific to each individual. In the study, vaccine-responding T cell clones were precisely tracked in identical twins.

Sequenced sample: CD8+ T cells sorted from blood. Here the chain combines TRBV28 and TRBJ2-5; the D assignment is uncertain and may be TRBD1 or TRBD2, with 5 bases supporting each. The receptor was derived from a woman under 30 in good health. The DNA reads as follows: TGTGCCAGCAGTCCGGGACGGACCCAAGAGACCCAGTACTTC. It codes for CASSPGRTQETQYF.